What follows are 28 T cell receptor beta chains derived from one specimen sequenced in a study of blood T cell repertoires in COVID-19. TCRdb's copy holds only in-frame clones and misses some; the assay was immunoSEQ multiplex PCR. The data contain some 220,000 clones, about 88% of them singletons. Input material: peripheral blood. All receptors come from a man in his fifties or sixties who had recovered from COVID-19.

The rearrangement links TRBV6-6 to TRBJ1-3; the match to TRBD1 covers 10 bases. The CDR3 covers 16 residues. Germline V lookup: CDR1 MNHNY, CDR2 SVGAGI (reference sequence). Trimming at V came to 6 bases and at J to 0 bases, leaving 5 bases not matched to a gene. This CDR3 reads CASRGQGTSSGNTIYF. The CDR3 DNA reads as TGTGCCAGCAGGGGACAGGGGACCAGCTCTGGAAACACCATATATTTT.

This clone was seen more than once but under ten times. V is TRBV7-2 and J is TRBJ2-2; D perhaps matches TRBD1 (9 bases). Germline V gene lookup returns CDR1 SGHTA and CDR2 FQGNSA. V lost 7 bases, J lost 4 bases, and 22 bases lay in between. The CDR3 runs to 17 residues. The CDR3 nucleotides read TGTGCCAGCAAACCTCGGGAGGGACAGGGTGGCACCGGGGAGCTGTTTTTT. Its translation: CASKPREGQGGTGELFF.

The rearrangement links TRBV12-3 or TRBV12-4 to TRBJ2-7; TRBD1 matches 8 bases. The V gene end was trimmed by 5 bases and the J gene end by 2 bases; junction bases not matched to a gene: 2. The CDR3 sequence is 13 residues long. CDR3 loop: CASSRQGTYEQYF. For the CDR3, the DNA is TGTGCCAGCAGTCGACAGGGGACCTACGAGCAGTACTTC.

The chain carries TRBV2 and TRBJ2-5; D might be TRBD2 (5 bases). The CDR3 has 14 amino acids. Germline assignment: CDR1 SNHLY and CDR2 FYNNEI. Trimming left V 8 bases short and J 7 bases short, with 20 bases between. CDR3 residues: CASADSPRVGTQYF. In nucleotides, the CDR3 is TGTGCCAGCGCGGACTCACCTCGTGTTGGGACCCAGTACTTC.

Only one count was recorded for this clone. The junction differs from germline at one of its ends, possibly a read error. This chain joins TRBV3-1 (or the pseudogene TRBV3-2) and TRBJ2-7, with D maybe TRBD1 (6 bases). Per the germline V gene, CDR1 is LGHDT and CDR2 is YNNKEL (reference sequence). The CDR3 loop spans 15 amino acids. CDR3 protein: CANSSRGTKTYEQYF. CDR3 coding DNA: TGTGCCAACAGCTCAAGGGGGACAAAAACCTACGAGCAGTACTTC.

The rearrangement links TRBV6-5 to TRBJ1-2; perhaps TRBD1 as D (5 bases). This CDR3 region has 15 residues. Trimming took off 6 bases at V and 2 bases at J, with 16 bases between the two ends. Germline V gene lookup returns CDR1 MNHEY and CDR2 SVGAGI. CDR3 bases: TGTGCCAGCAGCCAGGGACTTCTGGACAACTATGGCTACACCTTC. It codes for CASSQGLLDNYGYTF.

The genes are TRBV3-1 (or the pseudogene TRBV3-2) and TRBJ1-5, with 7 bases matching TRBD1. The CDR3 spans 14 residues. Trimming at V came to 5 bases and at J to 6 bases, leaving 7 bases not matched to a gene. Germline CDR1 reads LGHDT; CDR2 reads YNNKEL (reference sequence). The CDR3 spells CASSGGQVGQPQHF. The CDR3 DNA follows: TGTGCCAGCAGCGGCGGACAGGTTGGTCAGCCCCAGCATTTT.

This rearrangement joins TRBV24-1 to TRBJ2-7; TRBD1 agrees at 7 bases. J gave up 6 bases and V 7 bases, and 8 bases lay outside the gene matches. This CDR3 has 13 residues. Germline CDR1 reads KGHDR; CDR2 reads SFDVKD. This CDR3 is CATSGQDPCEQYF. The CDR3 DNA follows: TGTGCCACCAGCGGACAGGACCCCTGCGAGCAGTACTTC.

This chain joins TRBV7-7 and TRBJ2-1, with 12 bases fitting TRBD1. This CDR3 is 16 amino acids long. Germline loops: CDR1 SSHAT, CDR2 FNYEAQ (reference sequence). The V gene end was trimmed by 5 bases and the J gene end by 7 bases; junction bases not matched to a gene: 9. CDR3 in DNA: TGTGCCAGCAGCCCTAGGGGACAGGGGGCCCGAAATGAGCAGTTCTTC. Encoded protein: CASSPRGQGARNEQFF. Combining the CDR3 with reference TRBV7-7 and TRBJ2-1 gives the whole variable domain GAGVSQSPRYKVTKRGQDVTLRCDPISSHATLYWYQQALGQGPEFLTYFNYEAQPDKSGLPSDRFSAERPEGSISTLTIQRTEQRDSAMYRCASSPRGQGARNEQFFGPGTRLTVL.

The genes are TRBV5-4 and TRBJ1-3; the match to TRBD1 covers 7 bases. Germline V lookup: CDR1 SGHNT, CDR2 YYREEE (reference sequence). This CDR3 region has 13 residues. Trimming cost V 7 bases and J 9 bases; bases outside gene matches: 10. CDR3 protein: CASGKSQGSTIYF. CDR3 nucleotide sequence: TGTGCCAGCGGAAAGTCACAGGGGAGCACCATATATTTT.

The genes are TRBV29-1 and TRBJ2-1; TRBD2 matches 9 bases. Per germline, CDR1 SQVTM and CDR2 ANQGSEA. The CDR3 runs to 15 residues. The trim removed 4 bases at V and 12 bases at J, leaving 16 bases unmatched. CDR3 nucleotides: TGCAGCGTTGGGGACCCTAGCGGGATCTTTGGTGGGCAGTTCTTC. This translates into CSVGDPSGIFGGQFF.

This chain links TRBV11-2 with TRBJ1-2; D uncertain. The CDR3 totals 13 residues. V was cut by 5 bases and J by 5 bases, with 12 bases left in between. The germline gives CDR1 SGHAT, CDR2 FQNNGV. The CDR3 here is CASSPYGGYGYTF. For the CDR3, the DNA is TGTGCCAGCAGCCCATATGGCGGTTATGGCTACACCTTC.

This clone was seen once. The V call is TRBV3-1 (or the pseudogene TRBV3-2), the J call TRBJ2-5; 10 nucleotides agree with TRBD2. Germline V lookup: CDR1 LGHDT, CDR2 YNNKEL (reference sequence). With V trimmed by 2 bases and J by 2 bases, 8 bases remained unmatched. The CDR3 consists of 17 residues. The CDR3 sequence: CASSQRSSGRSQETQYF. In nucleotides, the CDR3 is TGTGCCAGCAGCCAAAGGTCTAGCGGGAGAAGTCAAGAGACCCAGTACTTC.

The genes are TRBV7-2 and TRBJ2-1; 7 bases are shared with TRBD2. With V trimmed by 1 base and J by 7 bases, 7 bases remained unmatched. Germline assignment: CDR1 SGHTA and CDR2 FQGNSA. The CDR3 consists of 15 residues. CDR3 sequence: CASSLVSGFQNEQFF. The CDR3, as DNA: TGTGCCAGCAGCTTAGTTAGCGGGTTTCAAAATGAGCAGTTCTTC.

The genes are TRBV30 and TRBJ1-3; D gene ambiguous. The CDR3 runs 12 residues. V lost 2 bases and J 3 bases, leaving 5 bases between the germline ends. Looked up from germline, CDR1 is GTSNPN and CDR2 is SVGIG (reference sequence). CDR3 in DNA: TGTGCCTGGAGTACGGGTGGAAACACCATATATTTT. Its translation: CAWSTGGNTIYF.

The gene calls are TRBV6-5 and TRBJ2-7, with 8 bases lining up with TRBD1. CDR1 and CDR2 from the germline V gene are MNHEY and SVGAGI. The CDR3 has 14 residues. V dropped 5 bases and J dropped 2; count of bases not matched to a gene: 5. The CDR3 loop reads CASSPGQDPYEQYF. The CDR3 DNA is TGTGCCAGCAGTCCGGGACAGGACCCCTACGAGCAGTACTTC.

This rearrangement joins TRBV11-2 to TRBJ1-2; possible D gene TRBD1, 6 bases. Between the trimmed V and J ends, which lost 3 bases and 4 bases, there was a span of 15 bases. Germline V gene data show CDR1 as SGHAT and CDR2 as FQNNGV. CDR3 length: 15 residues. CDR3 DNA sequence: TGTGCCAGCAGCTTCCGTGGGGCAGGGGTCTATGGCTACACCTTC. This codes for CASSFRGAGVYGYTF. Together with reference TRBV11-2 and TRBJ1-2, the CDR3 gives the full variable domain: EAGVAQSPRYKIIEKRQSVAFWCNPISGHATLYWYQQILGQGPKLLIQFQNNGVVDDSQLPKDRFSAERLKGVDSTLKIQPAKLEDSAVYLCASSFRGAGVYGYTFGSGTRLTVV.

The chain uses TRBV7-9 and TRBJ2-3; D perhaps matches TRBD1 (5 bases). The CDR3 spans 12 residues. The ends were cut back, 5 bases at V and 5 bases at J, with 8 bases in the middle. Germline values: CDR1 SEHNR, CDR2 FQNEAQ (reference sequence). CDR3 DNA sequence: TGTGCCAGCAGCGCAGGGTTAGATACGCAGTATTTT. The encoded protein is CASSAGLDTQYF. Supplemented by reference TRBV7-9 and TRBJ2-3, the full variable domain reads DTGVSQNPRHKITKRGQNVTFRCDPISEHNRLYWYRQTLGQGPEFLTYFQNEAQLEKSRLLSDRFSAERPKGSFSTLEIQRTEQGDSAMYLCASSAGLDTQYFGPGTRLTVL.

This clone appeared a few times. The chain links TRBV6-1 to TRBJ2-7, with 12 bases matching TRBD2. Germline V gives CDR1 MNHNS, CDR2 SASEGT. Losses at the gene ends were 4 bases for V and 3 bases for J; bases not matched to a gene: 7. CDR3 length equals 16 residues. CDR3 protein: CASSVTSGRSSYEQYF. CDR3 nucleotides: TGTGCCAGCAGTGTTACTAGCGGGAGGAGTAGCTACGAGCAGTACTTC.

The V call is TRBV28, the J call TRBJ2-5, with D perhaps matching TRBD1 (5 bases). The V gene's germline CDR1 is MDHEN and CDR2 SYDVKM. The CDR3 extends over 15 amino acids. With 7 bases removed from V and 4 bases from J, the gap between germline ends came to 19 bases. The CDR3 spells CASTPGWGQGETQYF. CDR3 sequence (DNA): TGTGCCAGCACCCCCGGATGGGGCCAGGGAGAGACCCAGTACTTC.

This chain links TRBV7-9 with TRBJ2-3, with 7 bases lining up with TRBD1. Germline CDR1 reads SEHNR; CDR2 reads FQNEAQ (reference sequence). The V segment lost 5 bases and the J segment 3 bases; nucleotides outside the gene matches: 11. The CDR3 length is 16 residues. CDR3 sequence (DNA): TGTGCCAGCAGCGCAACCTCAGGGGGTTTGACAGATACGCAGTATTTT. Protein product: CASSATSGGLTDTQYF.

J is TRBJ2-7 and V is TRBV28; D might be TRBD2 (6 bases). V lost 7 bases and J lost 5, with 18 bases in between. There are 14 residues in the CDR3. The germline gives CDR1 MDHEN, CDR2 SYDVKM. The CDR3 loop is CASTSLRRVHEQYF. CDR3 in DNA: TGTGCCAGCACCTCCCTCCGGAGGGTCCACGAGCAGTACTTC.

The genes are TRBV7-8 and TRBJ2-7; D not resolved. V lost 0 bases to trimming and J lost 3 bases, with 6 bases between them. CDR3 length: 13 amino acids. Looked up from germline, CDR1 is SGHVS and CDR2 is FQNEAQ. CDR3 sequence (DNA): TGTGCCAGCAGCTTAGCTGTTAACTACGAGCAGTACTTC. As protein: CASSLAVNYEQYF. Complete variable domain (other parts from reference TRBV7-8 and TRBJ2-7): GAGVSQSPRYKVAKRGQDVALRCDPISGHVSLFWYQQALGQGPEFLTYFQNEAQLDKSGLPSDRFFAERPEGSVSTLKIQRTQQEDSAVYLCASSLAVNYEQYFGPGTRLTVT.

For this clone: This sample also contains other DNA sequences that code for the same CDR3. The chain uses TRBV5-1 and TRBJ1-1; a weak D match, TRBD1 (5 bases). Germline V gives CDR1 SGHRS, CDR2 YFSETQ. Trimming took off 7 bases at V and 0 bases at J, with 10 bases between the two ends. This CDR3 has 13 residues. The CDR3 DNA follows: TGCGCCAGCTCTGACAGTCTGAACACTGAAGCTTTCTTT. Protein: CASSDSLNTEAFF.

This chain uses TRBV30 with TRBJ2-7, with D perhaps TRBD1 (5 bases). Germline V gene data show CDR1 as GTSNPN and CDR2 as SVGIG (reference sequence). This CDR3 has 12 residues. V was shortened by 1 base and J by 7 bases, with 11 bases between the two germline ends. The CDR3: CAWSGQPLEQYF. The DNA of the CDR3 is TGTGCCTGGAGTGGACAGCCGCTAGAGCAGTACTTC.

The CDR3 loop is CASSQEGGGRRTGELFF. CDR3 coding DNA: TGTGCCAGCAGCCAAGAAGGGGGCGGGAGGCGGACCGGGGAGCTGTTTTTT. V usage is TRBV3-1 (or the pseudogene TRBV3-2) and J usage is TRBJ2-2, with D perhaps matching TRBD2 (8 bases). The CDR3 has 17 residues. Looked up from germline, CDR1 is LGHDT and CDR2 is YNNKEL (reference sequence). V was pared by 0 bases and J by 5 bases, with 16 bases between.

V gene TRBV27 combines with J gene TRBJ1-5, with TRBD1 matching 7 bases. Germline CDR1 and CDR2: MNHEY and SMNVEV (reference sequence). With V trimmed by 6 bases and J by 4 bases, 6 bases remained unmatched. The CDR3 is made up of 14 amino acids. The CDR3 DNA sequence: TGTGCCAGCAGCCTGACAGGGAGGAATCAGCCCCAGCATTTT. Amino acid sequence: CASSLTGRNQPQHF.

This clone was found once. The chain employs TRBV11-2 and TRBJ2-1; 12 bases are a match to TRBD2. V was clipped by 4 bases and J by 3 bases; unmatched bases: 1. The CDR3 has 15 residues. Looked up from germline, CDR1 is SGHAT and CDR2 is FQNNGV. Here the CDR3 reads CASSSLAGGYNEQFF. CDR3 coding DNA: TGTGCCAGCAGCTCACTAGCGGGAGGCTACAATGAGCAGTTCTTC.